Each of the 9 T cell receptor beta chains below was sequenced from the same sample in a study of beta chain features in type 1 diabetes. Their specific antigens are unknown. Reverse transcription of all isolated RNA meant that expressed TCRB transcripts were sequenced. The table came from immunoSEQ multiplex PCR; TCRdb's copy has only in-frame clones and leaves some out. The sample shows approximately 43,000 clones, around 63% of them seen only once. Broader study findings: A moderate, significant TCRB CDR3 shortening appeared in type 1 diabetes across four CD4+ subsets.

Sequenced material: Tregs from blood. These receptors were collected from a man aged 25 to 40 with type 1 diabetes. Some clones in this sample may be carry-over from other donors' samples.

V gene TRBV29-1 combines with J gene TRBJ2-7, with a tentative D call TRBD1 (5 bases). This CDR3 comprises 15 residues. Deletions cut 1 base from V and 7 bases from J, with 20 bases between. Germline lookup yields CDR1 SQVTM and CDR2 ANQGSEA. CDR3 nucleotides: TGCAGCGTTGAAGGGCGCCCTGGACACGCACGGGAGCAGTACTTC. As protein: CSVEGRPGHAREQYF.

This clone was detected a few times. The V gene is TRBV5-1, the J gene TRBJ2-5; 12 nucleotides line up with TRBD2. CDR1 is SGHRS and CDR2 is YFSETQ in the germline V gene. The CDR3 is made up of 16 amino acids. Unmatched junction bases numbered 6, after V lost 2 bases and J lost 4 bases. CDR3 DNA sequence: TGCGCCAGCAGCTTATTACTAGCGGGGGGACCAGAGACCCAGTACTTC. It is translated as CASSLLLAGGPETQYF.

This clone appeared a few times. The gene calls are TRBV7-9 and TRBJ1-3; 8 bases are a match to TRBD1. Unmatched junction bases numbered 5, after V lost 6 bases and J lost 4 bases. Germline V lookup: CDR1 SEHNR, CDR2 FQNEAQ (reference sequence). CDR3 size: 14 residues. The CDR3 nucleotides are TGTGCCAGCAGAACGGACAGGGCAGGAAACACCATATATTTT. It encodes CASRTDRAGNTIYF.

This chain joins TRBV6-5 and TRBJ1-4; D gene ambiguous. CDR1 MNHEY and CDR2 SVGAGI come from the germline V gene. Deletions cut 2 bases from V and 3 bases from J, with 10 bases between. This CDR3 contains 15 residues. The CDR3 spells CASSYATTANEKLFF. In nucleotides, the CDR3 is TGTGCCAGCAGTTACGCCACTACGGCTAATGAAAAACTGTTTTTT.

The chain couples TRBV9 to TRBJ2-7; 9 bases align to TRBD2. V trimming: 3 bases; J trimming: 7 bases; junction bases outside the gene matches: 14. The length of the CDR3 is 16 residues. Germline values: CDR1 SGDLS, CDR2 YYNGEE. The CDR3 spells CASSASGRGGSSEQYF. Written as DNA, the CDR3 is TGTGCCAGCAGCGCCTCTGGGCGGGGGGGCTCTTCGGAGCAGTACTTC.

The CDR3 nucleotides read TGTGCCAGCAGCTTAGTACAGGGTACCGGGGAGCTGTTTTTT. Protein sequence: CASSLVQGTGELFF. The chain uses TRBV7-2 and TRBJ2-2, with a weak D call TRBD1 (6 bases). The CDR3 runs 14 residues. The V end lost 1 base, the J end lost 5 bases, and 8 bases lay between the germline ends. Germline CDR1 and CDR2: SGHTA and FQGNSA.

The rearrangement links TRBV6-6 to TRBJ1-2; the D gene is possibly TRBD1 (5 bases). The CDR3 sequence is 14 residues long. V was cut by 2 bases and J by 8 bases, with 15 bases left in between. Germline loops: CDR1 MNHNY, CDR2 SVGAGI (reference sequence). CDR3 amino acids: CASSYEGLVRGYTF. DNA for the CDR3: TGTGCCAGCAGTTACGAGGGACTAGTGAGGGGCTACACCTTC.

The chain carries TRBV19 and TRBJ1-1; a weak D match, TRBD1 (6 bases). The length of the CDR3 is 13 residues. Germline V lookup: CDR1 LNHDA, CDR2 SQIVND (reference sequence). The V end lost 3 bases, the J end lost 2 bases, and 7 bases lay between the germline ends. DNA for the CDR3: TGTGCCAGTAGTATCAGGGGCAACACTGAAGCTTTCTTT. This sequence encodes CASSIRGNTEAFF.

This clone has only a few counts. DNA of the CDR3: TGTGCCAGCAGTTACTCAGGGGGGGTGACTGAAGCTTTCTTT. Protein sequence: CASSYSGGVTEAFF. This chain links TRBV6-5 with TRBJ1-1; weak D call: TRBD1 (6 bases). V lost 0 bases and J lost 5, with 10 bases in between. The CDR3 sequence is 14 residues long. Germline-derived CDR1 and CDR2 are MNHEY and SVGAGI.